This TCR beta chain is from a study of shared clonotypes between healthy human individuals. As for the study in general: Each donor contributed plates that comprised three CD4 naive, three CD4 memory, two CD8 naive and one CD8 memory.

Overall study results and limits: Clonotypes shared by all four donors outscored non-shared clonotypes in generation probability. Tissue TCR repertoires likely differ from these blood-only repertoires.

This clone showed up just once. The antigen is not known. The assay ran at deep level. The repertoire was sequenced with immunoSEQ multiplex PCR; TCRdb's copy has only in-frame clones and lacks some. This repertoire shows about 1 million clones, 60% to 80% found once; its top ten account for 1.5%. Losses at the gene ends were 2 bases for V and 3 bases for J; bases not matched to a gene: 5. The CDR3 is made up of 14 amino acids. Germline CDR1 and CDR2: GTSNPN and SVGIG (reference sequence). This chain connects TRBV30 to TRBJ2-3, with 7 nucleotides matching TRBD1. Material for sequencing was memory CD4+ T cells sorted from blood. Subset reported: CD45RA-negative fraction. This TCR derives from a man younger than 30 in good health. The CDR3 DNA is TGTGCCTGGAGTTATGACAGGGTGACAGATACGCAGTATTTT. Its protein is CAWSYDRVTDTQYF.